One T cell receptor (beta chain) is described in this entry. A few counts support this clonotype. Its antigen remains unidentified. No much larger clone is present one base from it, and per-base qualities are unavailable. Ficoll-Paque density gradient centrifugation was the method used to isolate PBMCs. These data are taken from a study of T-cell memory formation after mild COVID-19 (dated by TCRdb to the early 2020s). About the study as a whole: Most TCR sequence clusters were specific to one of the two donors. In two donors, T-cell clones that expanded and contracted after mild COVID-19 were followed by sequencing TCRalpha and TCRbeta repertoires longitudinally. Two young, previously healthy adult volunteers made up the cohort, one male and one female. Here is what the overall study found, with its caveats: Some responding clones were found in pre-infection memory, which suggests that pre-existing cross-reactive memory T cells took part in the SARS-CoV-2 response. From day 15 to 85, contracting clones showed balanced CD4/CD8 phenotypes, whereas a second wave of clones that expanded from day 15 to 37 leaned towards CD4+. SARS-CoV-2 specificity of the second-wave clones peaking on day 37 was not confirmed. Contracting CD4+ clones appeared mostly in the CM and EM memory subsets, whereas CD8+ clones were enriched in EMRA. Only a couple of mild cases were covered in the study, and larger cohorts including severe cases with pre-infection samples were considered necessary.

The CDR3 holds 14 amino acids from the cysteine to the phenylalanine. Only the CDR3 DNA stays, 42 bases, in frame from base 1. Germline trimming amounts to 8 bases on V and 6 bases on J, with 7 as the count of junction bases outside the gene matches. Reads for this sample came from an Illumina NovaSeq 6000. TCRalpha and TCRbeta cDNA libraries were constructed by 5'RACE with constant-segment primers, with sample barcodes and unique molecular identifiers being introduced. RNA was extracted from every sample with Trizol reagent. The libraries were amplified in two PCR steps, and the second step added a second sample barcode and Illumina TruSeq adapters. The libraries were sequenced on an Illumina NovaSeq using 2 x 150 bp paired-end reads. On the study's bioinformatics: With migec v1.2.7, reads were demultiplexed and then collapsed into UMI-guided consensus sequences. Using mixcr v2.1.11, the UMI consensuses were aligned to TRA and TRB V and J templates and assembled into clonotypes. A clonotype was counted as expanded or contracted only if both edgeR and NoisET called the change significant, with noise models trained on biological replicates. For edgeR calls, the thresholds were a false discovery rate-adjusted p below 0.01 and a log2 fold-change of 1. PCA with hierarchical clustering of max-normalized trajectories of the 1000 most abundant clonotypes was used as exploratory dynamics analysis. Separately sequenced CD4+ and CD8+ repertoires were used to assign a CD4 or CD8 phenotype to each responding clone. TCRdb's own reprocessing of the public reads used fastp at Q25 and MiXCR and kept productive beta chains. Each record represents a unique CDR3 protein, reported with the most common genes and DNA among its rows. In this record, the V and J calls reflect TCRdb's handling and not the investigators' own analysis. For this sample there are more than 200,000 distinct CDR3 sequences; about 16% appear just once. Roughly 3.6% of the sample is taken by the ten largest.

The V and J segments used are TRBV12-3 or TRBV12-4 and TRBJ2-1; TRBD1 aligns with 10 central bases. Input material: PBMCs or a T cell subset sorted from them (not recorded which). The sequence derives from a man aged 18 to 29 who had mild COVID-19 (a few samples of this study predate the infection). The sample titles of this study are shuffled in the database, so cell type and time point are left out; the donor was told from shared clones. The CDR3 region has the sequence CASGSWDRGNEQFF. The nucleotide sequence reads as follows: TGTGCCAGCGGCAGTTGGGACAGGGGCAATGAGCAGTTCTTC.